This T cell receptor beta chain was identified in a study of blood T cell repertoires in COVID-19. Whole-study context: Acute and convalescent COVID-19 samples came from the United States, Italy and Spain.

J gave up 5 bases and V 3 bases, and 4 bases lay outside the gene matches. This CDR3 is built from 14 residues. Germline V gives CDR1 LNHDA, CDR2 SQIVND (reference sequence). In the original processing: How many nucleated cells were present was estimated from reference gene primer amplification. Profiling relied on immunoSEQ multiplex PCR, and the TCRdb table lists in-frame clones only, not all of them. V, J and clone size are those of that table, while D and trimming were read from the DNA. The table has approximately 240,000 clones, around 81% seen once. In its sample, this clone was seen once. The V call is TRBV19, the J call TRBJ2-3; 8 bases agree with TRBD2. This sequence was found in a woman aged 55-75 years with active or convalescent COVID-19. The sequencing input was peripheral blood. The CDR3, as DNA: TGTGCCAGTAGTATGCGGGGGGTGGAAGATACGCAGTATTTT. Amino acids: CASSMRGVEDTQYF.